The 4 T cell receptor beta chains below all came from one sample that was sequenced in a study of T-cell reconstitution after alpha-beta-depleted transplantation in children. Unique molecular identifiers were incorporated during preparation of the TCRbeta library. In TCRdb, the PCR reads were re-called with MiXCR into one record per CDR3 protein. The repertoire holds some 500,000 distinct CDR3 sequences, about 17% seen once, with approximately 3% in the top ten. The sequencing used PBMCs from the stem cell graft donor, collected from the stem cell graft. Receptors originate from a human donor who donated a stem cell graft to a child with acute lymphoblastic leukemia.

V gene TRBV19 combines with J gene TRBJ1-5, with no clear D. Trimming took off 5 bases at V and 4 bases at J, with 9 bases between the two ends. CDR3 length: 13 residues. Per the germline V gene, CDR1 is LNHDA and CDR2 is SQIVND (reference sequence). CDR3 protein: CASSWSANQPQHF. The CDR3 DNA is TGTGCCAGTAGTTGGTCGGCGAATCAGCCCCAGCATTTT. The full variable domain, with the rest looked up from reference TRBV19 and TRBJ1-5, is DGGITQSPKYLFRKEGQNVTLSCEQNLNHDAMYWYRQDPGQGLRLIYYSQIVNDFQKGDIAEGYSVSREKKESFPLTVTSAQKNPTAFYLCASSWSANQPQHFGDGTRLSIL.

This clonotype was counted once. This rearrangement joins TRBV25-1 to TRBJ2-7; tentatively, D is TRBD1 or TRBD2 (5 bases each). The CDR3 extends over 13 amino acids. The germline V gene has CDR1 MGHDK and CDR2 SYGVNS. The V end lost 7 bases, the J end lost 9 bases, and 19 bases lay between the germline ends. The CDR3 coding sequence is TGTGCCAGCACCGAGGGGCCAAAATATGTGCAGTACTTC. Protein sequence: CASTEGPKYVQYF.

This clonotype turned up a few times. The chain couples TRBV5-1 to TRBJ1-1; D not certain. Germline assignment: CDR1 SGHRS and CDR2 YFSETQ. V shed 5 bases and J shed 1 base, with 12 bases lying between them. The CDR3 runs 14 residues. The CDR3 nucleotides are TGCGCCAGCAGTCCTACCACTGAGAACACTGAAGCTTTCTTT. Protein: CASSPTTENTEAFF.

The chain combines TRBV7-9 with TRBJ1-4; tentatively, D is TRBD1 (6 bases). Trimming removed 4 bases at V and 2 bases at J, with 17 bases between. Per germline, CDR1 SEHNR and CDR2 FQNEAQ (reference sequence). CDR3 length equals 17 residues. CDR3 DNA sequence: TGTGCCAGCAGCTCTCGTACAGGGACCGCCACTAATGAAAAACTGTTTTTT. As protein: CASSSRTGTATNEKLFF.